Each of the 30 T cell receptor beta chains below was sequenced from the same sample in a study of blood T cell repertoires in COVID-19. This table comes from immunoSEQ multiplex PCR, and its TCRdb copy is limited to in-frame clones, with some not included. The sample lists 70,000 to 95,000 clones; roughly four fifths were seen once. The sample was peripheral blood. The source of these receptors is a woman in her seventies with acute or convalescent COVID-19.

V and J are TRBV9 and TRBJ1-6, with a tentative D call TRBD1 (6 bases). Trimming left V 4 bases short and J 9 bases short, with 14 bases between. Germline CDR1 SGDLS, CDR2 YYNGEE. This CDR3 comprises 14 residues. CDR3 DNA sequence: TGTGCCAGCAGCCAACAGGGCCCCAGTTCACCCCTCCACTTT. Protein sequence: CASSQQGPSSPLHF.

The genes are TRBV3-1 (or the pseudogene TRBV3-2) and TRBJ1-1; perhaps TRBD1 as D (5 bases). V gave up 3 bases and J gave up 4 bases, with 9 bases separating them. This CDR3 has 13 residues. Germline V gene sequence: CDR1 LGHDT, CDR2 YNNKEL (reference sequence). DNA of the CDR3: TGTGCCAGCAGCCATCAGGGAGGCACTGAAGCTTTCTTT. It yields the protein CASSHQGGTEAFF.

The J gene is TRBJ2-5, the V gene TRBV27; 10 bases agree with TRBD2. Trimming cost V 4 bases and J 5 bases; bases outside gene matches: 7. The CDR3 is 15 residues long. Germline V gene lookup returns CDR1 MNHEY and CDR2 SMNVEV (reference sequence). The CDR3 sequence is CASSYSGRIHETQYF. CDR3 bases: TGTGCCAGCAGTTATAGCGGGAGGATCCACGAGACCCAGTACTTC.

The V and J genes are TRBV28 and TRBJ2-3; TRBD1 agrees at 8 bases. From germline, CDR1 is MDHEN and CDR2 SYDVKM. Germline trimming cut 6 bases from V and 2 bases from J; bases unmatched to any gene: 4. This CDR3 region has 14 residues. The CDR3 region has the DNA TGTGCCAGCAGAGGGACAGGCTTCACAGATACGCAGTATTTT. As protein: CASRGTGFTDTQYF.

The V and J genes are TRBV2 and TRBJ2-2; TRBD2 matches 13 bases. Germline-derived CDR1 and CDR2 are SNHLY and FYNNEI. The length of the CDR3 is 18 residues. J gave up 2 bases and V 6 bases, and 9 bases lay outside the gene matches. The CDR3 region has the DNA TGTGCCAGCAGGAACCCAGGACTAGCGGGAGCCAACACCGGGGAGCTGTTTTTT. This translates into CASRNPGLAGANTGELFF.

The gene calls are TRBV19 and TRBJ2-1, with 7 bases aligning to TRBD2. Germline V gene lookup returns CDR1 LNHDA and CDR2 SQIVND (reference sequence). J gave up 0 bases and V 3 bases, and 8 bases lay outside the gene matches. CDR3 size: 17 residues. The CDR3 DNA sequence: TGTGCCAGTAGTATCGGGAGCGGGGTGAGCTCCTACAATGAGCAGTTCTTC. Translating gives CASSIGSGVSSYNEQFF. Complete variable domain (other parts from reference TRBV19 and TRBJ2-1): DGGITQSPKYLFRKEGQNVTLSCEQNLNHDAMYWYRQDPGQGLRLIYYSQIVNDFQKGDIAEGYSVSREKKESFPLTVTSAQKNPTAFYLCASSIGSGVSSYNEQFFGPGTRLTVL.

DNA of the CDR3: TGTGCCAGCAGTCTCGGGACAGCCGAAGCTTTCTTT. Translation: CASSLGTAEAFF. This chain connects TRBV7-9 to TRBJ1-1; 7 nucleotides match TRBD1. V shed 6 bases, J shed 8 bases, and the junction held 6 bases outside the gene matches. From germline, CDR1 is SEHNR and CDR2 FQNEAQ (reference sequence). The CDR3 runs 12 residues.

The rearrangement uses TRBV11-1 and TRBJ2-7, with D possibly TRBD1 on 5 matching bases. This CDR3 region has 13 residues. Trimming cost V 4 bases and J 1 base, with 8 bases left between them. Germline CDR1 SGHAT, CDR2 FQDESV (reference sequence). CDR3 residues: CASSSQGSYEQYF. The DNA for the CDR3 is TGTGCCAGCAGCTCGCAGGGATCCTACGAGCAGTACTTC.

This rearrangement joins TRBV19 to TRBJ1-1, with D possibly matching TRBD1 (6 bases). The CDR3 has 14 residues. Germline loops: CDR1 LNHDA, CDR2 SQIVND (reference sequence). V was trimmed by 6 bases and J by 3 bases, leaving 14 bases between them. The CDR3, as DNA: TGTGCCAGTAGGTACCAGGGGAGGGACACTGAAGCTTTCTTT. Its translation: CASRYQGRDTEAFF.

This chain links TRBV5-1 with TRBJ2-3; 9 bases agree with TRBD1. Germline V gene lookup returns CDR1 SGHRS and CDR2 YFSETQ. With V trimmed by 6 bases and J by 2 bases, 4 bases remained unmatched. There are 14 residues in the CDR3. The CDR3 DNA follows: TGCGCCAGCAAGGGACAGGGCGTCACAGATACGCAGTATTTT. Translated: CASKGQGVTDTQYF.

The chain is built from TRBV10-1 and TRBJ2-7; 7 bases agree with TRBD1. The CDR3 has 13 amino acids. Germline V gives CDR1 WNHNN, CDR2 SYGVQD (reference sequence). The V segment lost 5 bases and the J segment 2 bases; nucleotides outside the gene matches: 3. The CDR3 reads CASSTTGAYEQYF. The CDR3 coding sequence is TGCGCCAGCAGTACAACAGGGGCCTACGAGCAGTACTTC.

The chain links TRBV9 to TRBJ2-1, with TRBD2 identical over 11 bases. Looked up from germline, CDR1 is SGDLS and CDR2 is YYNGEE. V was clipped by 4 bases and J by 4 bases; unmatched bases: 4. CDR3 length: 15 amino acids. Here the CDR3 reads CASSTLAGGYNEQFF. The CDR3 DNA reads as TGTGCCAGCAGCACTCTAGCGGGAGGTTACAATGAGCAGTTCTTC.

The CDR3 nucleotides read TGCAGCGTTGTCTACAGGGGGCGGATGGATGAAAAACTGTTTTTT. Its translation is CSVVYRGRMDEKLFF. This chain uses TRBV29-1 with TRBJ1-4, with 9 bases that match TRBD1. V shed 4 bases and J 6 bases; nucleotides not matched to a gene: 9. The CDR3 sequence is 15 residues long. The germline V gene encodes CDR1 SQVTM and CDR2 ANQGSEA.

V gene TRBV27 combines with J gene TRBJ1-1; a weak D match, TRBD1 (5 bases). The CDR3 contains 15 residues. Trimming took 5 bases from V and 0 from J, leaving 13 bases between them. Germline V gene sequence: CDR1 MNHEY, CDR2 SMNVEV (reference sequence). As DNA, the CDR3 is TGTGCCAGCAGTCCTCGACAGATCATGAACACTGAAGCTTTCTTT. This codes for CASSPRQIMNTEAFF.

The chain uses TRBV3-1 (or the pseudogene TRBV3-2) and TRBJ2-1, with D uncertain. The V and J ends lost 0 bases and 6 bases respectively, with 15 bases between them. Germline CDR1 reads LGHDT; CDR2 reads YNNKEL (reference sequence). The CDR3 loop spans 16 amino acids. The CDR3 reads CASSQDRRWAGNEQFF. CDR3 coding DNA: TGTGCCAGCAGCCAAGATCGCAGATGGGCTGGCAATGAGCAGTTCTTC.

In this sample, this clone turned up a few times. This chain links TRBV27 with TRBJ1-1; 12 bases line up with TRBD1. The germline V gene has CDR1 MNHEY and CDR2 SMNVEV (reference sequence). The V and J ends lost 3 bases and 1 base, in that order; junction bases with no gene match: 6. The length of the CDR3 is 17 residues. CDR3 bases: TGTGCCAGCAGTTTTGGGGACAGGGGGCGAAGGAACACTGAAGCTTTCTTT. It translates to CASSFGDRGRRNTEAFF.

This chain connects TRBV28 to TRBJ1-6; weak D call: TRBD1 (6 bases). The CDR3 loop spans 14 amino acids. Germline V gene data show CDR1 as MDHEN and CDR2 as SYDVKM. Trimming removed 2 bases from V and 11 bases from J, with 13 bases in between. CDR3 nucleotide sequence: TGTGCCAGCAGTTTAACACAGGGTTTTACACCCCTCCACTTT. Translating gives CASSLTQGFTPLHF.

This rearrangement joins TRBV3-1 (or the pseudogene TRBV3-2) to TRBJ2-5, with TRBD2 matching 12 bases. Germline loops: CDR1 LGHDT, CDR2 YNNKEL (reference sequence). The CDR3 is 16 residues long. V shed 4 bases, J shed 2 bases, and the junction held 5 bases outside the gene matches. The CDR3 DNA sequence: TGTGCCAGCAGCCGGCGTCTAGCGGGGGGGCAAGAGACCCAGTACTTC. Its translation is CASSRRLAGGQETQYF.

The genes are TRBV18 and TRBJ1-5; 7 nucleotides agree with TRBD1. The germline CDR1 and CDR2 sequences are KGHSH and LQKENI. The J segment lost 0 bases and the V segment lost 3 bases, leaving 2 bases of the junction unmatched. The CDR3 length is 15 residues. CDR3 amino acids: CASSPTGYSNQPQHF. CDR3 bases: TGTGCCAGCTCACCGACAGGGTATAGCAATCAGCCCCAGCATTTT.

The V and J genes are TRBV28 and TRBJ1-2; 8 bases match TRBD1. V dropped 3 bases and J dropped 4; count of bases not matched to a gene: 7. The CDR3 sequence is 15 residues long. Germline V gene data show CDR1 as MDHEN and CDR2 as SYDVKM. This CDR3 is CASSLVGTGIYGYTF. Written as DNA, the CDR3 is TGTGCCAGCAGTTTGGTTGGGACAGGTATCTATGGCTACACCTTC.

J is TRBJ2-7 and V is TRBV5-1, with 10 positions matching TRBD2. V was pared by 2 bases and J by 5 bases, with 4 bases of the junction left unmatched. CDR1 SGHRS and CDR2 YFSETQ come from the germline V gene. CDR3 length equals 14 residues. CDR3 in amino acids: CASSFASGSNEQYF. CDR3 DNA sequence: TGCGCCAGCAGCTTTGCTAGCGGGAGTAACGAGCAGTACTTC.

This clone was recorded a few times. The CDR3 bases are TGTGCCAGCAGCCCAAAAGCCGGTTCTGGTCTTAACTATGGCTACACCTTC. Its protein is CASSPKAGSGLNYGYTF. The V and J genes are TRBV9 and TRBJ1-2; D is unclear. CDR1 and CDR2 from the germline V gene are SGDLS and YYNGEE. This CDR3 contains 17 residues. The V end lost 4 bases, the J end lost 1 base, and 20 bases lay between the germline ends.

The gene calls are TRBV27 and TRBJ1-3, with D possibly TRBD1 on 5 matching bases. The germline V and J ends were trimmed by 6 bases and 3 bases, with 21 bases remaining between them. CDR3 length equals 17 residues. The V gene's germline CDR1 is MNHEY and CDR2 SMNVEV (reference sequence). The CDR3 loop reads CASSPMGGFGLGNTIYF. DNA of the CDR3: TGTGCCAGCAGCCCGATGGGGGGGTTCGGGCTTGGAAACACCATATATTTT.

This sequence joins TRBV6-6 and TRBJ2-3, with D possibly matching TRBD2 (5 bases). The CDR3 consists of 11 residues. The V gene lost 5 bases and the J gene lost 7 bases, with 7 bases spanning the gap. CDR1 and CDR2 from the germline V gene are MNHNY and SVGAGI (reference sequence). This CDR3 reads CASSEGYTQYF. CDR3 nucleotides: TGTGCCAGCAGTGAGGGATATACGCAGTATTTT.

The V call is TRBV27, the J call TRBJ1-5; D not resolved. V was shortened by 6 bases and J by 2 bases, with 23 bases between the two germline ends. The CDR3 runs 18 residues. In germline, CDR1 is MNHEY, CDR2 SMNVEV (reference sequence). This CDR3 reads CASRPRPREGRGNQPQHF. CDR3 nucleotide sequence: TGTGCCAGCAGACCTAGGCCCCGGGAGGGCCGGGGCAATCAGCCCCAGCATTTT.

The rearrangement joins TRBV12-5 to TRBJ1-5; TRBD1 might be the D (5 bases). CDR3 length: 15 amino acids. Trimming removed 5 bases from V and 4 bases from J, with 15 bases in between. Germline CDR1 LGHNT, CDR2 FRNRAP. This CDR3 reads CASGPPGGVNQPQHF. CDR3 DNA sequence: TGTGCTAGTGGTCCCCCTGGGGGGGTAAATCAGCCCCAGCATTTT.

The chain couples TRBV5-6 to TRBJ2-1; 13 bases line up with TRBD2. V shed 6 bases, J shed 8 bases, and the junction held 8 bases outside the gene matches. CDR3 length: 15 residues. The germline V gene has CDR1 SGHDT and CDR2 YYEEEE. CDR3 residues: CASTLGLAGDYEQFF. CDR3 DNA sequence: TGTGCCAGCACCTTAGGACTAGCGGGAGACTATGAGCAGTTCTTC.

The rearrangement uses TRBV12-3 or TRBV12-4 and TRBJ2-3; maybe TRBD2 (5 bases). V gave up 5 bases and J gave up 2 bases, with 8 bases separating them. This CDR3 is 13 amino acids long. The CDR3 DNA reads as TGTGCCAGCAGTCCGACTAACACAGATACGCAGTATTTT. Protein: CASSPTNTDTQYF.

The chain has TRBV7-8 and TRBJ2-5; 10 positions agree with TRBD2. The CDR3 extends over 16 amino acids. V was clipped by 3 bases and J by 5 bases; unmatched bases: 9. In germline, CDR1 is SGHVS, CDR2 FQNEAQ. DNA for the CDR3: TGTGCCAGCAGCTTCAGAGGGCTAGCGGGAGAGGAGACCCAGTACTTC. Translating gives CASSFRGLAGEETQYF.

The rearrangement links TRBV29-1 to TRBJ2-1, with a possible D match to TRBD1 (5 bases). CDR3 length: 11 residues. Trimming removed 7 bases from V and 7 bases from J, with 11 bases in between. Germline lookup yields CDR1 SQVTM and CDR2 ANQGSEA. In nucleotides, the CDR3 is TGCAGCGCTAGACAGACGAATGAGCAGTTCTTC. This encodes CSARQTNEQFF.